One sample yielded the 9 T cell receptor beta chains listed below, sequenced in a study of human T cells and chemical hapten exposure (dated by TCRdb to the early 2020s). The time point label, read with the paper, signifies: patch test 3, about 24 weeks after DPC sensitization. The treatment or condition label of this sample denotes: therapeutic diphenylcyclopropenone sensitization with weekly scalp DPC. Receptor amplification or capture employed RACE. These reads were obtained on a NextSeq 500. TCRdb redid the processing of the public reads, applying fastp at Q25 and MiXCR, and retained in-frame beta chains. Merged by CDR3 protein, the rows form single entries marked with the most common genes and DNA. The sample includes 150,000 to 200,000 distinct CDR3 sequences, with about 25% observed a single time. The ten largest clonotypes hold about 2.3% of the sample. This specimen was whole blood, taken in connection with sensitization to the hapten diphenylcyclopropenone (DPC). The receptors derive from a woman between 40 and 50 years old with alopecia areata. Some clones in this sample may be carry-over from other donors' samples.

The V call is TRBV10-3, the J call TRBJ1-5; 10 bases align to TRBD1. V lost 6 bases to trimming and J lost 5 bases; unmatched junction nucleotides: 4. This CDR3 is built from 14 residues. Germline loops: CDR1 ENHRY, CDR2 SYGVKD. Here the CDR3 DNA reads TGTGCCATCAGGGAGACAGGGGGCGATCAGCCCCAGCATTTT. Its translation: CAIRETGGDQPQHF.

This clonotype occurred a few times. The chain is built from TRBV6-2 or TRBV6-3 and TRBJ1-2, with TRBD1 matching over 11 bases. V was clipped by 2 bases and J by 5 bases; unmatched bases: 7. CDR3 length equals 16 residues. Germline V lookup: CDR1 MNHEY, CDR2 SVGEGT. The CDR3 reads CASSYPGQGAWYGYTF. CDR3 coding DNA: TGTGCCAGCAGTTACCCCGGACAGGGGGCGTGGTATGGCTACACCTTC.

The V call is TRBV7-6, the J call TRBJ2-1; 10 bases fit TRBD2. Germline V gives CDR1 SGHVS, CDR2 FNYEAQ. The CDR3 extends over 14 amino acids. The V and J ends lost 1 base and 9 bases, in that order; junction bases with no gene match: 3. This chain's CDR3 is CASSLVAGGREQFF. The CDR3 DNA is TGTGCCAGCAGCTTAGTAGCGGGAGGCCGTGAGCAGTTCTTC.

The chain links TRBV7-9 to TRBJ1-1; 9 positions match TRBD1. The CDR3 runs 16 residues. Germline V gene data show CDR1 as SEHNR and CDR2 as FQNEAQ (reference sequence). The junction had 6 bases not matched to a gene; V was cut back by 0 bases and J by 4 bases. In DNA, the CDR3 is TGTGCCAGCAGCTTAGCGCGTTGGGGACAGGGCACTGAAGCTTTCTTT. The encoded protein is CASSLARWGQGTEAFF.

This clonotype was seen only once. This sequence joins TRBV6-2 or TRBV6-3 and TRBJ1-5; 7 nucleotides agree with TRBD1. In germline, CDR1 is MNHEY, CDR2 SVGEGT. CDR3 length: 17 amino acids. V shed 10 bases, J shed 6 bases, and the junction held 21 bases outside the gene matches. CDR3 protein: CATSSPRPTGHGQPQHF. DNA of the CDR3: TGTGCCACCTCATCCCCGCGGCCGACAGGGCACGGTCAGCCCCAGCATTTT.

In its sample, this clonotype was seen a few times. The chain is built from TRBV2 and TRBJ1-5; 11 nucleotides match TRBD1. The CDR3 is made up of 15 amino acids. After removal of 3 bases from V and 6 bases from J, the junction contained 4 bases not matched to a gene. Germline CDR1 is SNHLY and CDR2 is FYNNEI. The DNA for the CDR3 is TGTGCCAGCAGTGAGAGGACAGGGGGCTTTCAGCCCCAGCATTTT. Protein product: CASSERTGGFQPQHF.

The CDR3 spells CASSVGHGTTDTQYF. Written as DNA, the CDR3 is TGTGCCAGCAGCGTAGGGCATGGAACCACAGATACGCAGTATTTT. The chain joins TRBV9 to TRBJ2-3, with D hard to call. The CDR3 sequence is 15 residues long. Trimming stripped 0 bases from V and 2 bases from J, with 10 bases between. The germline V gene has CDR1 SGDLS and CDR2 YYNGEE.

J is TRBJ1-5 and V is TRBV20-1; D not certain. Looked up from germline, CDR1 is DFQATT and CDR2 is SNEGSKA (reference sequence). The germline V and J ends were trimmed by 6 bases and 5 bases, with 11 bases remaining between them. This CDR3 has 12 residues. Here the CDR3 reads CSARQEHQPQHF. The CDR3 DNA reads TGCAGTGCCAGGCAGGAACATCAGCCCCAGCATTTT.

This clonotype was observed many times. The rearrangement uses TRBV5-1 and TRBJ2-1, with D possibly TRBD2 on 5 matching bases. The CDR3 is 15 amino acids. From germline, CDR1 is SGHRS and CDR2 YFSETQ. With 0 bases removed from V and 5 bases from J, the gap between germline ends came to 12 bases. CDR3 nucleotide sequence: TGCGCCAGCAGCTTGGCGGTCTTGGGAGACAATGAGCAGTTCTTC. Translation: CASSLAVLGDNEQFF.